The clone carrying this T cell receptor (beta chain) was observed a handful of times. With a J-beta primer mix and a sample-barcoded 5' primer, a second PCR ran roughly 6 to 12 cycles. TCRdb used MiXCR to reprocess the 5' RACE reads, holding one entry per CDR3 protein. The repertoire holds roughly 1.7 million distinct CDR3 sequences, with almost 35% as singletons. Between the trimmed V and J ends, which lost 0 bases and 6 bases, there was a span of 11 bases. Per the germline V gene, CDR1 is MGHRA and CDR2 is YSYEKL. The CDR3 runs to 14 residues. These data originate in a study of blood T cells in healthy people across ages.

This TCR came from a woman younger than 45 in good health. The V and J genes are TRBV4-1 and TRBJ1-2; tentative D call: TRBD1 (6 bases). Sequencing was carried out using blood. The CDR3 reads CASSQDHRDHGYTF. In DNA form, the CDR3 reads TGCGCCAGCAGCCAAGATCACAGGGATCATGGCTACACCTTC.